What follows is one T cell receptor beta chain and its context. Its antigen is currently not known. Per-base quality was not reported, and no clone a single base away is much larger than it. Trimming removed 6 bases from V and 6 bases from J; the gene matches leave 5 bases unexplained. Looking up the germline V gene yields CDR1 MNHNS and CDR2 SASEGT. Taken from cysteine to phenylalanine, the CDR3 has 14 residues. Just the 42-base CDR3 DNA is kept, in frame starting at base 1. The data stem from a study of vaccination and CD4 T cells after COVID-19 (dated by TCRdb to the early 2020s). As for the study more broadly: Convalescent patients had a positive SARS-CoV-2 result on nasal swab PCR, and of these patients, several had mild disease and one had severe disease. In the convalescent cohort there were six males and four females, among whom were two Hispanic individuals, seven Caucasians, two Asians and one multiracial person. Participants received two doses of either the Pfizer-BioNTech BNT162b2 vaccine (n=8) or the Moderna mRNA-1273 vaccine (n=2). Post-COVID blood samples from convalescent patients were collected a median of around 110 days after diagnosis, with a range of 35 to 161 days. The time from the second vaccine dose to post-vaccine blood sampling had a median of 72 days and ranged from 14 to 241 days. Overlapping spike peptide pools from SARS-CoV-2 and from the common cold coronaviruses HCoV-NL63, HCoV-OC43 and HCoV-229E were used as culture stimuli. Control cultures received a CEFX viral epitope pool as the positive control, an HIV-1 Nef peptide pool as the negative control, or no peptide. In under twelve COVID-19 convalescent patients and 4 infection-naive healthy vaccine recipients, researchers compared the spike-specific CD4+ TCR repertoire from before mRNA vaccination with the repertoire from after.

The library was made by PCR. At the Johns Hopkins FTIC core, DNA from the cultured CD4+ T cells underwent TCR sequencing with the Oncomine TCR Beta short-read assay. The QIAamp micro DNA kit was used to extract genomic DNA from the cultured CD4+ T cells. The Oncomine TCR Beta libraries from cultured CD4+ T cells were pooled using unique dual indexes and then sequenced on an Illumina iSeq 100. On the authors' methods: Non-productive sequences were removed, and CDR3s that did not start with C, did not end with F or W, or were shorter than 7 amino acids were discarded. Antigen-specific clonotypes were identified with the MANAFEST web application by comparing peptide-stimulated wells with reference and other culture wells. For a clone to be called positive, the clone needed an FDR below 0.05, an odds ratio above 5, and a productive frequency above 0.1% in at least two of three replicate wells. A clonotype counted as cross-reactive if it showed significant expansion both in the SARS-CoV-2 spike wells and in at least one common cold coronavirus spike condition. CDR3 homology was assessed with Levenshtein distances (stringdist) and unrooted phylogenetic trees (ape) in R version 3.6.1. In TCRdb, the public reads were trimmed at Q25 with fastp and aligned with MiXCR, with productive beta chains retained. A single entry per CDR3 protein holds the most common genes and DNA from its merged rows. The authors' filters were not applied to this entry. A total of 17,000 or so distinct CDR3 sequences appear in this sample, about 46% of them only once. Together, the top ten hold 4.5% to 6% of the sample.

The full study reports these points: Only a relatively small number of convalescent patients were included in the study, and early timepoints following natural infection were not analyzed. Of the vaccine-specific clones in convalescent patients, 304 of 307, or nearly all, reacted only to SARS-CoV-2 spike and did not cross-react with common cold coronaviruses. Although the median number of SARS-CoV-2-reactive clonotypes went up from around 19 after infection to 38 after vaccination, the increase was not significant. In convalescent patients, a median 86.3% of post-vaccine SARS-CoV-2-reactive clones were detected only after vaccination, and vaccine-specific priming was suggested by this finding.

This specimen's treatment or condition label, interpreted: roughly 10-day PBMC culture with coronavirus spike peptide pools or control peptides (ViraFEST assay). The ViraFEST assay, used in the study, expanded antigen-specific T cells with peptide pools and then identified the expanded clonotypes through TCR sequencing. The convalescent patients' positive SARS-CoV-2 PCR tests were from March to December 2020, which was before the Alpha, Beta and Delta variants emerged in the United States. Each well held about 2 million PBMCs cultured in IMDM containing roughly 5% human AB serum and approximately 9.1 IU/ml IL-2, with 9 to 10 ug/ml peptide pools added. Half of the culture medium was replaced with fresh IL-2-containing medium on days 3 and 7. After 10 days of culture, CD4+ T cells were isolated by negative selection with the EasySep CD4+ T cell isolation kit. Ficoll-Paque Plus gradient centrifugation was used to isolate PBMCs from whole blood, and the isolated PBMCs were then either used fresh or cryopreserved at -140C. In general, triplicate wells were set up for every culture condition.

The source of this sequence is a human donor who had recovered from COVID-19. The rearranged segments are TRBV6-1 and TRBJ1-5; TRBD1 agrees with 10 junctional bases. Sequences were derived from CD4+ T cells from blood, cultured in vitro, sampled before SARS-CoV-2 vaccination. Read as DNA, the sequence is TGTGCCAGCAGACTGGACAGGGGGTCTCAGCCCCAGCATTTT. Translated, it reads CASRLDRGSQPQHF.